This entry concerns a single T cell receptor (beta chain). Its antigen is currently unknown. Trimming left V 6 bases short and J 3 bases short, with 16 bases between. There are 14 residues in the CDR3. Germline V gene lookup returns CDR1 SGHRS and CDR2 YFSETQ. Profiling relied on immunoSEQ multiplex PCR, and the TCRdb table lists in-frame clones only, not all of them. The sample holds 10,000 to 15,000 clones; approximately 86% are singletons and the top ten take roughly 4%. The record originates from a study of blood T cell dynamics during melanoma immunotherapy. Broader study findings: At W3, later disease-control patients showed bifurcated PBMC repertoire changes, unlike progressors.

Documented time point: pre-treatment baseline. No patient had earlier systemic cancer treatment, concurrent immunosuppressants, or another active cancer. The sample was blood, taken from a patient treated with checkpoint blockade. The chain couples TRBV5-1 to TRBJ2-7; D is uncertain. The source of this sequence is a human donor with melanoma. CDR3 coding DNA: TGCGCCAGCACACAGTCTTCAGGCAACTACGAGCAGTACTTC. Translation gives CASTQSSGNYEQYF.